This T cell receptor (beta chain) was observed in a study of T cell repertoires in cytomegalovirus infection. With respect to this clonotype: Antigen: not known.

This CDR3 region has 14 residues. V was cut by 3 bases and J by 6 bases, with 15 bases left in between. The germline gives CDR1 SGHVS, CDR2 FNYEAQ. TCRdb re-analysed the reads in MiXCR, keeping a single row per CDR3 protein. The sample shows 800,000 to 950,000 distinct CDR3 sequences, 32% of them seen only once. The receptor was isolated from a human donor in good health (CMV status not recorded). Some clones in this sample may be carry-over from other donors' samples. This material consisted of cultured CD8+ T cells from PBMCs, taken from culture after CMV antigen stimulation. The chain couples TRBV7-6 to TRBJ2-7; D might be TRBD2 (7 bases). The CDR3: CASSLGGGPGEQYV. The CDR3 DNA is TGTGCCAGCAGCTTGGGGGGGGGGCCCGGCGAGCAGTACGTC.